The rows below give T cell receptor beta chains drawn from one sample of a study of shared clonotypes between healthy human individuals. TCRdb keeps only in-frame clones here, not all; method: immunoSEQ multiplex PCR. The sample shows roughly 2,300,000 clones, around 92% of them seen only once. Sequenced: naive CD4+ T cells from PBMCs. Source of these receptors: a man between 18 and 29 years old in good health. Some clones in this sample may be carry-over from other donors' samples. Each CDR3 is given with its conserved first and last residue. A D gene is named only where the DNA matches it firmly. Clone size is shown for a subset of rows, as once, few, many or a class of expanded clone.

d_gene: NA
j_gene: TRBJ2-7
abundance: NA
v_gene: TRBV6-6
CDR3nt: TGTGCCAGCGCCACCCAGGGGGGTACCTACGAGCAGTACTTC
CDR3aa: CASATQGGTYEQYF

d_gene: NA
j_gene: TRBJ1-1
abundance: NA
v_gene: TRBV19
CDR3nt: TGTGCCAGTAGTGGATGGGGGCGGGGGACTGAAGCTTTCTTT
CDR3aa: CASSGWGRGTEAFF

d_gene: NA
j_gene: TRBJ2-7
abundance: NA
v_gene: TRBV6-5
CDR3nt: TGTGCCAGCAGTTACTCTTTCAGCTCCTACGAGCAGTACTTC
CDR3aa: CASSYSFSSYEQYF

d_gene: NA
j_gene: TRBJ2-5
abundance: NA
v_gene: TRBV5-1
CDR3nt: TGCGCCAGCAGCTTGTTTGGTTTCTCACGGTACTTC
CDR3aa: CASSLFGFSRYF

d_gene: TRBD1
j_gene: TRBJ2-7
abundance: NA
v_gene: TRBV6-5
CDR3nt: TGTGCCAGCAGTTACTCGGGGACAGGCTCCTACGAGCAGTACTTC
CDR3aa: CASSYSGTGSYEQYF

d_gene: NA
j_gene: TRBJ1-2
abundance: NA
v_gene: TRBV7-9
CDR3nt: TGTGCCAGCGGGTTTTCGGGCTTAAACTATGGCTACACCTTC
CDR3aa: CASGFSGLNYGYTF

d_gene: NA
j_gene: TRBJ2-3
abundance: NA
v_gene: TRBV7-2
CDR3nt: TGTGCCAGCAGCTTCGGTAGCGCCACAGATACGCAGTATTTT
CDR3aa: CASSFGSATDTQYF

d_gene: NA
j_gene: TRBJ1-4
abundance: NA
v_gene: TRBV15
CDR3nt: TGTGCCACCAGCAGAGATATTGGGGTAGGCGAAAAACTGTTTTTT
CDR3aa: CATSRDIGVGEKLFF

d_gene: NA
j_gene: TRBJ2-5
abundance: NA
v_gene: TRBV27
CDR3nt: TGTGCCAGCAGTCGTTCGGGCGGGGAGACCCAGTACTTC
CDR3aa: CASSRSGGETQYF

d_gene: NA
j_gene: TRBJ1-4
abundance: NA
v_gene: TRBV28
CDR3nt: TGTGCCAGCAGTTCCCCCCCGGGACGGGATGAAAAACTGTTTTTT
CDR3aa: CASSSPPGRDEKLFF

d_gene: TRBD1
j_gene: TRBJ2-7
abundance: NA
v_gene: TRBV2
CDR3nt: TGTGCCAGCAGTCCCCAGACAGGGGGCGAGCAGTACTTC
CDR3aa: CASSPQTGGEQYF

d_gene: TRBD2
j_gene: TRBJ2-1
abundance: NA
v_gene: TRBV5-1
CDR3nt: TGCGCCAGCAGCTACCGACTAGCGGGTGCAAGCTCCTACAATGAGCAGTTCTTC
CDR3aa: CASSYRLAGASSYNEQFF

d_gene: TRBD1
j_gene: TRBJ1-5
abundance: NA
v_gene: TRBV2
CDR3nt: TGTGCCATAAGGAGGGACAGGGCTGATCGACAGCCCCAGCATTTT
CDR3aa: CAIRRDRADRQPQHF

d_gene: NA
j_gene: TRBJ2-7
abundance: NA
v_gene: TRBV4-2
CDR3nt: TGTGCCAGCAGCCAAGATCTTACGAAAGACGAGCAGTACTTC
CDR3aa: CASSQDLTKDEQYF

d_gene: NA
j_gene: TRBJ1-4
abundance: NA
v_gene: TRBV7-2
CDR3nt: TGTGCCAGCAGCTTAGTCGGGGGAAGAAATGAAAAACTGTTTTTT
CDR3aa: CASSLVGGRNEKLFF

d_gene: TRBD2
j_gene: TRBJ2-1
abundance: once
v_gene: TRBV28
CDR3nt: TGTGCCAGCAGCTTTAGCGGGAGGGGGCAGTTCTTC
CDR3aa: CASSFSGRGQFF

d_gene: TRBD1
j_gene: TRBJ1-5
abundance: NA
v_gene: TRBV10-1
CDR3nt: TGCGCCAGCAGCGCCGGACAGGGGAATCAGCCCCAGCATTTT
CDR3aa: CASSAGQGNQPQHF

d_gene: NA
j_gene: TRBJ1-1
abundance: NA
v_gene: TRBV7-9
CDR3nt: TGTGCCAGCAGCTTAAGCCTGGGTGAAGCTTTCTTT
CDR3aa: CASSLSLGEAFF

d_gene: TRBD2
j_gene: TRBJ2-1
abundance: NA
v_gene: TRBV7-3
CDR3nt: TGTGCCAGCAGCGGCTCTAGCGGGCCCTACAATGAGCAGTTCTTC
CDR3aa: CASSGSSGPYNEQFF

d_gene: TRBD1
j_gene: TRBJ1-1
abundance: few
v_gene: TRBV29-1
CDR3nt: TGCAGCGTCCTACAGGGGAACTCTGAAGCTTTCTTT
CDR3aa: CSVLQGNSEAFF

d_gene: NA
j_gene: TRBJ2-2
abundance: NA
v_gene: TRBV10-1
CDR3nt: TGCGCCAGCAGTGCAACGACAGGCGGGGCCGGGGAGCTGTTTTTT
CDR3aa: CASSATTGGAGELFF

d_gene: NA
j_gene: TRBJ2-7
abundance: NA
v_gene: TRBV10-3
CDR3nt: TGTGCCATCAGTGACAGTGACTCCTACGAGCAGTACTTC
CDR3aa: CAISDSDSYEQYF

d_gene: NA
j_gene: TRBJ1-4
abundance: NA
v_gene: TRBV30
CDR3nt: TGTGCCTGGAGAGCCCTCGTGGGGGGAAATGAAAAACTGTTTTTT
CDR3aa: CAWRALVGGNEKLFF

d_gene: TRBD1
j_gene: TRBJ2-7
abundance: NA
v_gene: TRBV28
CDR3nt: TGTGCCAGCAGTTCGGCGACAGGGGAGTACTTC
CDR3aa: CASSSATGEYF

d_gene: NA
j_gene: TRBJ1-3
abundance: once
v_gene: TRBV28
CDR3nt: TGTGCCAGCAACCGAGGAGTATCAAGCTCTGGAAACACCATATATTTT
CDR3aa: CASNRGVSSSGNTIYF

d_gene: NA
j_gene: TRBJ2-5
abundance: NA
v_gene: TRBV5-1
CDR3nt: TGCGCCAGCAGCTCCCGTTTGGGTGCTGTCGAGACCCAGTACTTC
CDR3aa: CASSSRLGAVETQYF

d_gene: TRBD2
j_gene: TRBJ2-2
abundance: NA
v_gene: TRBV27
CDR3nt: TGTGCCAGCAGTTTCCGGGGGGGAGGCAGGGCTGAAAGAAACACCGGGGAGCTGTTTTTT
CDR3aa: CASSFRGGGRAERNTGELFF

d_gene: NA
j_gene: TRBJ2-1
abundance: few
v_gene: TRBV7-9
CDR3nt: TGTGCCAGCAGCTTAGAGGGGGAGGATCACAATGAGCAGTTCTTC
CDR3aa: CASSLEGEDHNEQFF

d_gene: TRBD2
j_gene: TRBJ2-7
abundance: NA
v_gene: TRBV5-1
CDR3nt: TGCGCCAGCAGCTTGGCCAATGTAGGGACTACCTACGAGCAGTACTTC
CDR3aa: CASSLANVGTTYEQYF

d_gene: TRBD2
j_gene: TRBJ2-7
abundance: NA
v_gene: TRBV29-1
CDR3nt: TGCAGCGCCCGGGAAGAGCGGGAGGGAAAGGAGCAGTACTTC
CDR3aa: CSAREEREGKEQYF

d_gene: TRBD1
j_gene: TRBJ1-4
abundance: NA
v_gene: TRBV4-2
CDR3nt: TGTGCCAGCAGCCAAGATCTTATGGGACAGGGCGGAGAAAAACTGTTTTTT
CDR3aa: CASSQDLMGQGGEKLFF

d_gene: NA
j_gene: TRBJ2-1
abundance: NA
v_gene: TRBV28
CDR3nt: TGTGCCAGCAGTCTCCCCCGGGGCTCCTACAATGAGCAGTTCTTC
CDR3aa: CASSLPRGSYNEQFF

d_gene: NA
j_gene: TRBJ2-1
abundance: NA
v_gene: TRBV20-1
CDR3nt: TGCAGTCTGCAGACGGTAATGAAGCAGTTCTTC
CDR3aa: CSLQTVMKQFF

d_gene: NA
j_gene: TRBJ2-1
abundance: NA
v_gene: TRBV25-1
CDR3nt: TGTGCCAGCAGTGGCCTTTTTGAGCAGTTCTTC
CDR3aa: CASSGLFEQFF

d_gene: TRBD1
j_gene: TRBJ2-7
abundance: NA
v_gene: TRBV7-8
CDR3nt: TGTGCCAGCAGCCCCCACCGGGACAGGGGGCGGTCCGAGCAGTACTTC
CDR3aa: CASSPHRDRGRSEQYF

d_gene: TRBD1
j_gene: TRBJ2-2
abundance: NA
v_gene: TRBV5-1
CDR3nt: TGCGCCAGCAGTTCGGGACAGGGTGGTAATTGGAACACCGGGGAGCTGTTTTTT
CDR3aa: CASSSGQGGNWNTGELFF

d_gene: TRBD2
j_gene: TRBJ2-7
abundance: NA
v_gene: TRBV7-3
CDR3nt: TGTGCCAGCAGCCCGGGACTAGCGGGCTCCGAGCAGTACTTC
CDR3aa: CASSPGLAGSEQYF

d_gene: TRBD1
j_gene: TRBJ2-7
abundance: NA
v_gene: TRBV19
CDR3nt: TGTGCCAGCTCCACGACAGGGGGATCGAGCGAGCAGTACTTC
CDR3aa: CASSTTGGSSEQYF

d_gene: NA
j_gene: TRBJ2-7
abundance: NA
v_gene: TRBV27
CDR3nt: TGTGCCAGCAGTTTAAACCGAGGAGCTATACGCGAGCAGTACTTC
CDR3aa: CASSLNRGAIREQYF

d_gene: TRBD2
j_gene: TRBJ2-1
abundance: once
v_gene: TRBV2
CDR3nt: TGTGCCAGCAGTGAAGGACTAGCGGGGGGGATCTCCTACAATGAGCAGTTCTTC
CDR3aa: CASSEGLAGGISYNEQFF

d_gene: TRBD2
j_gene: TRBJ2-1
abundance: NA
v_gene: TRBV5-8
CDR3nt: TGTGCCAGCAGCTTGGAACCCCCGGGACTAGCGAACAATGAGCAGTTCTTC
CDR3aa: CASSLEPPGLANNEQFF

d_gene: TRBD1
j_gene: TRBJ1-2
abundance: NA
v_gene: TRBV11-2
CDR3nt: TGTGCCAGCAGCTACCCCGACAGGGGGCGAGGATATGGCTACACCTTC
CDR3aa: CASSYPDRGRGYGYTF